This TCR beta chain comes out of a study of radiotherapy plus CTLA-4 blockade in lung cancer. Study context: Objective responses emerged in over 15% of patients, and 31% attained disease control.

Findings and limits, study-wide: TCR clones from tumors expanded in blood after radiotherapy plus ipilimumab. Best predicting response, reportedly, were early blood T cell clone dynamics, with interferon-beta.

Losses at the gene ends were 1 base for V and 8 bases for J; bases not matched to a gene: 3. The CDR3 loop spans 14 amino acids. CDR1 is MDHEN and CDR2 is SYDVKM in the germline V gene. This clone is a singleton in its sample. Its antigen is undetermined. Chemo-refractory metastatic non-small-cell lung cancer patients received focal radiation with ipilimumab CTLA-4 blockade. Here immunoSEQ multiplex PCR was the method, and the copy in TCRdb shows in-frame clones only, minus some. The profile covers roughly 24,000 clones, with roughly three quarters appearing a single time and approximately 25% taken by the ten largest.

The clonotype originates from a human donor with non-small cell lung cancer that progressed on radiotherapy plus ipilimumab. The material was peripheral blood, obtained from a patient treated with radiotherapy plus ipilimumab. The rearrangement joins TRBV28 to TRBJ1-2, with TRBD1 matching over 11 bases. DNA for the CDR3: TGTGCCAGCAGTTTATCAGGACAGGGGGCGGGCTACACCTTC. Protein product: CASSLSGQGAGYTF.